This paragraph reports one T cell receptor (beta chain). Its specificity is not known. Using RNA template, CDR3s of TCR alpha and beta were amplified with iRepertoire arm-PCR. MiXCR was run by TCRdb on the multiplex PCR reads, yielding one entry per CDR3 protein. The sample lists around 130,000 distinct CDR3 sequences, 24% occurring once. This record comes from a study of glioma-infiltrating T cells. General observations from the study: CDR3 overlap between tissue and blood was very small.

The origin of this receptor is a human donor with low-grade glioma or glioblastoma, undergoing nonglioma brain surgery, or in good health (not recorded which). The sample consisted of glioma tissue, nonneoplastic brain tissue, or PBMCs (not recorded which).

The CDR3 nucleotides read TGTGCCAGCAGCTCGCCGGGACAGGGAATATCAGATACGCAGTATTTT. Translated: CASSSPGQGISDTQYF. The chain combines TRBV7-9 with TRBJ2-3, with 9 bases lining up with TRBD1. The V and J ends lost 4 bases and 4 bases, in that order; junction bases with no gene match: 9. The CDR3 covers 16 residues. Germline loops: CDR1 SEHNR, CDR2 FQNEAQ (reference sequence).